Below are 9 T cell receptor beta chains sequenced from a single sample in a study of blood T cell repertoires in COVID-19. Sequenced by immunoSEQ multiplex PCR; TCRdb stores in-frame clones only, minus some. The table has more than 300,000 clones, over 75% seen once. The material sequenced was peripheral blood. The receptors were gathered from a woman in her twenties or thirties with COVID-19, enrolled during active disease.

The chain is built from TRBV7-9 and TRBJ2-2; TRBD1 is a possible D gene (6 bases). Germline V gives CDR1 SEHNR, CDR2 FQNEAQ (reference sequence). The ends were cut back, 1 base at V and 1 base at J, with 16 bases in the middle. The CDR3 sequence is 18 residues long. The CDR3 loop reads CASSLGLGGTKNTGELFF. The DNA of the CDR3 is TGTGCCAGCAGCTTAGGATTAGGTGGGACAAAGAACACCGGGGAGCTGTTTTTT.

V gene TRBV14 combines with J gene TRBJ2-3; a possible D gene is TRBD1 (5 bases). Germline CDR1 reads SGHDN; CDR2 reads FVKESK. With 0 bases removed from V and 10 bases from J, the gap between germline ends came to 14 bases. This CDR3 is built from 14 residues. The CDR3 loop reads CASSQDVQGRAQYF. The CDR3 region has the DNA TGTGCCAGCAGCCAAGATGTTCAGGGTAGGGCGCAGTATTTT.

The chain has TRBV18 and TRBJ1-2; D is unclear. The CDR3 is 14 residues long. Germline V gene lookup returns CDR1 KGHSH and CDR2 LQKENI. V shed 1 base and J shed 2 bases, with 8 bases lying between them. Written as DNA, the CDR3 is TGTGCCAGCTCACCACGGGAGGCCAACTATGGCTACACCTTC. This sequence encodes CASSPREANYGYTF.

The chain carries TRBV1 and TRBJ1-1; the table calls TRBD1, which could not be checked here. TRBV1 is given as a pseudogene. CDR3 length: 18 residues. This CDR3 reads CTSSQPGHSKGVNTEAFF. The CDR3 bases are TGCACCAGCAGCCAACCAGGACACTCGAAAGGAGTGAACACTGAAGCTTTCTTT.

CDR3 loop: CASGAPRSGREETQYF. CDR3 nucleotides: TGCGCCAGCGGGGCCCCCCGTAGCGGGAGGGAAGAGACCCAGTACTTC. V and J are TRBV10-2 and TRBJ2-5, with 11 bases that match TRBD2. This CDR3 spans 16 amino acids. Germline CDR1 reads WSHSY; CDR2 reads SAAADI. The J segment lost 3 bases and the V segment lost 8 bases, leaving 11 bases of the junction unmatched.

This sequence joins TRBV6-2 or TRBV6-3 and TRBJ2-5; TRBD1 agrees at 8 bases. With V trimmed by 6 bases and J by 3 bases, 12 bases remained unmatched. The length of the CDR3 is 16 residues. The V gene's germline CDR1 is MNHEY and CDR2 SVGEGT. CDR3: CASSQGAGVAEETQYF. CDR3 in DNA: TGTGCCAGCAGCCAGGGGGCTGGAGTAGCGGAAGAGACCCAGTACTTC.

The chain employs TRBV7-2 and TRBJ2-5; TRBD2 matches at 10 bases. V gave up 1 base and J gave up 2 bases; unmatched junction bases: 4. In germline, CDR1 is SGHTA, CDR2 FQGNSA. CDR3 length equals 16 residues. The CDR3 DNA sequence: TGTGCCAGCAGCTTAGGACTAGCGGGCGGACAAGAGACCCAGTACTTC. This codes for CASSLGLAGGQETQYF.

The chain carries TRBV27 and TRBJ1-2, with D possibly being TRBD1 (5 bases). Germline CDR1 reads MNHEY; CDR2 reads SMNVEV (reference sequence). Deletions cut 6 bases from V and 2 bases from J, with 10 bases between. The CDR3 sequence is 13 residues long. Written as DNA, the CDR3 is TGTGCCAGCAGGAAGCAGGGCAACTATGGCTACACCTTC. Translation gives CASRKQGNYGYTF.

The V and J genes are TRBV6-5 and TRBJ1-1, with a weak D call TRBD1 (5 bases). Trimming left V 5 bases short and J 6 bases short, with 16 bases between. The CDR3 covers 14 residues. Germline assignment: CDR1 MNHEY and CDR2 SVGAGI. CDR3: CASSPAGGGAEAFF. CDR3 bases: TGTGCCAGCAGTCCCGCCGGGGGGGGAGCTGAAGCTTTCTTT.